This T cell receptor (beta chain) was found in a study of OX40 agonist ivuxolimab in advanced cancers. On the study more broadly: Partial responses, seen in three patients, involved one hepatocellular carcinoma and two cutaneous melanomas. Study results and caveats: The study observed clonal expansion of CD4+ and CD8+ blood T cells by week 6 at 0.1 to 3.0 mg/kg.

Generated by immunoSEQ multiplex PCR, the TCRdb table keeps only in-frame clones and is missing some. The sample contains tens of thousands of clones, almost 95% of which appear only once. Comment on this clone: Antigen unknown.

The CDR3 is 14 amino acids. The germline V gene has CDR1 SGHRS and CDR2 YFSETQ. The trim removed 4 bases at V and 7 bases at J, leaving 5 bases unmatched. Peripheral blood came from all dose cohorts at three timepoints. Here the sequenced sample was CD4+ or CD8+ T cells sorted from blood, taken in a trial of the OX40 agonist ivuxolimab. This sequence originates from an adult with an advanced solid tumor such as melanoma, head and neck, liver or kidney cancer. The chain joins TRBV5-1 to TRBJ1-6; TRBD1 matches at 7 bases. The CDR3 DNA reads TGCGCCAGCAGCCTAGAGGGGGCGAATTCACCCCTCCACTTT. Translating it yields CASSLEGANSPLHF.